The 31 T cell receptor beta chains listed next were all sequenced from one sample in a study of chemoradiotherapy in HPV16-positive cancers. Sequencing used immunoSEQ multiplex PCR; TCRdb keeps in-frame clones, though not all of them. The sample holds 25,000 to 35,000 clones, around 93% seen once. Material: blood, obtained from a patient who underwent chemoradiotherapy. All receptors derive from a human donor with HPV-associated anogenital cancer.

This clone occurred once. This chain joins TRBV29-1 and TRBJ2-7; 8 bases map to TRBD1. V lost 3 bases, J lost 6 bases, and 13 bases stayed unmatched. This CDR3 contains 15 residues. Germline values: CDR1 SQVTM, CDR2 ANQGSEA. CDR3 sequence reads: CSVDLRTGKGSEQYF. The CDR3 DNA follows: TGCAGCGTTGACCTCAGGACAGGGAAGGGAAGCGAGCAGTACTTC.

The chain combines TRBV7-2 with TRBJ2-2, with D unclear. Germline assignment: CDR1 SGHTA and CDR2 FQGNSA. Deletions cut 1 base from V and 5 bases from J, with 8 bases between. The CDR3 runs 14 residues. CDR3 sequence (DNA): TGTGCCAGCAGCTTAGGTGGCGTGACCGGGGAGCTGTTTTTT. As protein: CASSLGGVTGELFF. Together with reference TRBV7-2 and TRBJ2-2, the CDR3 gives the full variable domain: GAGVSQSPSNKVTEKGKDVELRCDPISGHTALYWYRQSLGQGLEFLIYFQGNSAPDKSGLPSDRFSAERTGGSVSTLTIQRTQQEDSAVYLCASSLGGVTGELFFGEGSRLTVL.

This clone was recorded only once. The rearrangement links TRBV7-2 to TRBJ2-3; D is undetermined. The CDR3 is made up of 14 amino acids. Per germline, CDR1 SGHTA and CDR2 FQGNSA. V lost 4 bases, J lost 2 bases, and 10 bases lay in between. CDR3 nucleotides: TGTGCCAGCAGCTCAAGGGTTTACACAGATACGCAGTATTTT. This codes for CASSSRVYTDTQYF.

The chain carries TRBV5-1 and TRBJ2-1; 7 bases line up with TRBD2. Germline V gives CDR1 SGHRS, CDR2 YFSETQ. The trim removed 7 bases at V and 3 bases at J, leaving 7 bases unmatched. The length of the CDR3 is 14 residues. In nucleotides, the CDR3 is TGCGCCAGCTCCGGGACTAAACACTACAATGAGCAGTTCTTC. The encoded protein is CASSGTKHYNEQFF.

The chain carries TRBV4-3 and TRBJ1-4, with D unclear. This CDR3 comprises 13 residues. CDR1 LGHNA and CDR2 YSLEER come from the germline V gene. Trimming pared 3 bases from V and 11 bases from J, leaving 13 bases between. The CDR3 is CASSQRTERKLFF. CDR3 DNA: TGCGCCAGCAGCCAGCGGACGGAACGCAAACTGTTTTTT.

J is TRBJ1-1 and V is TRBV27, with D possibly matching TRBD1 (5 bases). The CDR3 has 13 amino acids. V lost 3 bases, J lost 4 bases, and 9 bases lay in between. Germline V gives CDR1 MNHEY, CDR2 SMNVEV (reference sequence). The chain's CDR3 is CASSLMGRTEAFF. The CDR3 DNA sequence: TGTGCCAGCAGTTTGATGGGGCGCACTGAAGCTTTCTTT.

This clone was recorded once. J is TRBJ2-5 and V is TRBV6-5, with 9 bases identical to TRBD1. The CDR3 loop spans 15 amino acids. V shed 0 bases, J shed 4 bases, and the junction held 3 bases outside the gene matches. Per germline, CDR1 MNHEY and CDR2 SVGAGI. The CDR3 loop reads CASSYSPDRGETQYF. The CDR3 bases are TGTGCCAGCAGTTACTCGCCGGACAGGGGAGAGACCCAGTACTTC.

This chain links TRBV5-4 with TRBJ2-7; a possible D gene is TRBD1 (5 bases). This CDR3 has 15 amino acids. Trimming stripped 0 bases from V and 0 bases from J, with 10 bases between. Germline CDR1 SGHNT, CDR2 YYREEE (reference sequence). CDR3: CASSLVRAYSYEQYF. The CDR3 DNA reads TGTGCCAGCAGCTTGGTCAGGGCCTACTCCTACGAGCAGTACTTC.

V is TRBV1 and J is TRBJ1-4; TRBD1, the table's D call, was not compared with the DNA. TRBV1 is listed as a pseudogene. The CDR3 runs 19 residues. CDR3 in DNA: TGCACCAGCAGCCAAGATGGGCGGGACAGAGTCGCAACTAATGAAAAACTGTTTTTT. Amino acid sequence: CTSSQDGRDRVATNEKLFF.

The J gene is TRBJ2-1, the V gene TRBV4-1; 12 nucleotides agree with TRBD2. The CDR3 is 20 residues long. The germline V gene has CDR1 MGHRA and CDR2 YSYEKL. V lost 2 bases, J lost 3 bases, and 14 bases stayed unmatched. CDR3: CASSQLPPGLAGGSYNEQFF. Written as DNA, the CDR3 is TGCGCCAGCAGCCAATTACCCCCGGGACTAGCGGGTGGCAGCTACAATGAGCAGTTCTTC.

The rearrangement links TRBV4-1 to TRBJ2-7, with TRBD2 identical over 12 bases. Trimming cost V 4 bases and J 2 bases; bases outside gene matches: 6. Germline assignment: CDR1 MGHRA and CDR2 YSYEKL. The CDR3 is made up of 16 amino acids. Here the CDR3 reads CASSRLSSGRAYEQYF. CDR3 sequence (DNA): TGCGCCAGCAGCCGACTTTCTAGCGGGAGGGCCTACGAGCAGTACTTC.

This sequence joins TRBV5-5 and TRBJ1-5, with a tentative D call TRBD1 (5 bases). Trimming shortened V by 4 bases and J by 9 bases, and 14 bases separated the two germline ends. CDR3 size: 13 residues. Germline-derived CDR1 and CDR2 are SGHKS and YYEKEE (reference sequence). CDR3 residues: CASSPRGGTPQHF. The DNA of the CDR3 is TGTGCCAGCAGCCCACGCGGGGGTACGCCCCAGCATTTT.

This sequence joins TRBV7-9 and TRBJ2-3; the match to TRBD1 covers 12 bases. This CDR3 has 16 amino acids. Germline trimming cut 5 bases from V and 8 bases from J; bases unmatched to any gene: 11. Looked up from germline, CDR1 is SEHNR and CDR2 is FQNEAQ (reference sequence). CDR3 nucleotides: TGTGCCAGCAGCACACCGGGACAGGGGGCGAGGGGTACGCAGTATTTT. Its protein product is CASSTPGQGARGTQYF.

The chain couples TRBV7-9 to TRBJ1-2; D might be TRBD1 (6 bases). The V end lost 5 bases, the J end lost 4 bases, and 11 bases lay between the germline ends. This CDR3 spans 13 amino acids. Germline-derived CDR1 and CDR2 are SEHNR and FQNEAQ (reference sequence). CDR3 bases: TGTGCCAGCAGCGAGACAGGAGGCTATGGCTACACCTTC. This codes for CASSETGGYGYTF.

The rearrangement links TRBV2 to TRBJ2-5, with a tentative D call TRBD1 (5 bases). This CDR3 has 14 residues. V was trimmed by 2 bases and J by 5 bases, leaving 12 bases between them. Germline V gene data show CDR1 as SNHLY and CDR2 as FYNNEI. The CDR3 here is CASSEQGNEETQYF. The DNA of the CDR3 is TGTGCCAGCAGTGAACAGGGAAACGAGGAGACCCAGTACTTC.

This chain connects TRBV20-1 to TRBJ2-7; D unclear. The CDR3 loop spans 11 amino acids. V lost 5 bases to trimming and J lost 3 bases, with 8 bases between them. Germline CDR1 is DFQATT and CDR2 is SNEGSKA (reference sequence). The CDR3 spells CSAGRIYEQYF. CDR3 in DNA: TGCAGTGCTGGACGCATCTACGAGCAGTACTTC.

This chain uses TRBV4-2 with TRBJ2-7, with 8 bases lining up with TRBD2. The CDR3 sequence is 16 residues long. Unmatched junction bases numbered 10, after V lost 0 bases and J lost 6 bases. The germline V gene encodes CDR1 LGHNA and CDR2 YNFKEQ. CDR3 DNA sequence: TGTGCCAGCAGCCAAGATCTTGGTAGCGGGACTCGCGAGCAGTACTTC. Protein sequence: CASSQDLGSGTREQYF.

The gene calls are TRBV7-3 and TRBJ2-5; 7 nucleotides agree with TRBD2. V dropped 1 base and J dropped 4; count of bases not matched to a gene: 0. Germline V gives CDR1 SGHTA, CDR2 FQGTGA. The CDR3 length is 13 residues. The CDR3 here is CASSLSGGETQYF. CDR3 nucleotides: TGTGCCAGCAGCTTAAGCGGGGGAGAGACCCAGTACTTC.

The chain joins TRBV29-1 to TRBJ2-5; the D gene is possibly TRBD1 (5 bases). Germline V lookup: CDR1 SQVTM, CDR2 ANQGSEA. The CDR3 length is 15 residues. V was shortened by 5 bases and J by 4 bases, with 20 bases between the two germline ends. This CDR3 reads CSVRTGLALGETQYF. Here the CDR3 DNA reads TGCAGCGTTCGTACAGGTCTTGCCCTGGGAGAGACCCAGTACTTC. The variable domain in full, with the rest retrieved from reference TRBV29-1 and TRBJ2-5, is SAVISQKPSRDICQRGTSLTIQCQVDSQVTMMFWYRQQPGQSLTLIATANQGSEATYESGFVIDKFPISRPNLTFSTLTVSNMSPEDSSIYLCSVRTGLALGETQYFGPGTRLLVL.

This sequence joins TRBV15 and TRBJ2-1, with D uncertain. Trimming took off 4 bases at V and 6 bases at J, with 16 bases between the two ends. The CDR3 sequence is 15 residues long. Germline CDR1 and CDR2: LNHNV and YYDKDF (reference sequence). CDR3 amino acids: CATSTRLPVFNEQFF. The CDR3 bases are TGTGCCACCAGCACCCGACTGCCCGTCTTCAATGAGCAGTTCTTC.

The CDR3, as DNA: TGCGCCAGCAGCTTAAGGACAGGGTCGAACACCGGGGAGCTGTTTTTT. Its protein product is CASSLRTGSNTGELFF. The V call is TRBV5-1, the J call TRBJ2-2; 8 bases match TRBD1. This CDR3 is built from 16 residues. From germline, CDR1 is SGHRS and CDR2 YFSETQ. The J segment lost 0 bases and the V segment lost 2 bases, leaving 3 bases of the junction unmatched.

The chain combines TRBV4-1 with TRBJ2-7; D gene uncertain. The CDR3 extends over 12 amino acids. Germline CDR1 MGHRA, CDR2 YSYEKL. V was shortened by 5 bases and J by 7 bases, with 12 bases between the two germline ends. The CDR3 DNA sequence: TGCGCCAGCAGCTATATCAGAGGAGAGCAGTACTTC. Its protein is CASSYIRGEQYF.

This chain joins TRBV6-1 and TRBJ2-2; 9 bases are a match to TRBD2. Germline V CDR1 and CDR2: MNHNS, SASEGT. The CDR3 covers 16 residues. With V trimmed by 2 bases and J by 5 bases, 6 bases remained unmatched. CDR3 sequence reads: CASSETSGLWTGELFF. CDR3 DNA sequence: TGTGCCAGCAGTGAAACTAGCGGGTTGTGGACCGGGGAGCTGTTTTTT.

This clone was detected once. The gene calls are TRBV27 and TRBJ2-7; 12 bases align to TRBD2. There are 14 residues in the CDR3. V lost 6 bases and J lost 3; bases outside the gene matches: 3. Germline-derived CDR1 and CDR2 are MNHEY and SMNVEV (reference sequence). The CDR3, as DNA: TGTGCCAGCAGCCTAGCGGGAGGGATCTACGAGCAGTACTTC. Residues: CASSLAGGIYEQYF.

The chain uses TRBV30 and TRBJ2-7; D tentatively reads TRBD1 or TRBD2 (6 bases each). Germline V gives CDR1 GTSNPN, CDR2 SVGIG (reference sequence). Deletions cut 0 bases from V and 3 bases from J, with 12 bases between. This CDR3 contains 14 residues. The CDR3 here is CAWSVQGGGYEQYF. For the CDR3, the DNA is TGTGCCTGGAGTGTGCAAGGGGGAGGCTACGAGCAGTACTTC.

This chain joins TRBV18 and TRBJ2-3, with 7 bases aligning to TRBD1. Losses at the gene ends were 5 bases for V and 6 bases for J; bases not matched to a gene: 11. The CDR3 spans 15 residues. Per the germline V gene, CDR1 is KGHSH and CDR2 is LQKENI. DNA of the CDR3: TGTGCCAGCTCAACCGCAGGGGGTTATGTTGATACGCAGTATTTT. Translating gives CASSTAGGYVDTQYF.

This clone has only a few counts. CDR3 protein: CASLQSVNTGELFF. CDR3 in DNA: TGTGCCAGCCTACAATCGGTTAACACCGGGGAGCTGTTTTTT. The chain has TRBV7-2 and TRBJ2-2, with unresolved D. The germline CDR1 and CDR2 sequences are SGHTA and FQGNSA. The CDR3 runs to 14 residues. V dropped 8 bases and J dropped 2 bases, with 12 bases sitting between them.

The rearrangement uses TRBV4-3 and TRBJ1-5, with a weak D call TRBD1 (5 bases). Trimming stripped 3 bases from V and 2 bases from J, with 8 bases between. The CDR3 loop spans 14 amino acids. Germline loops: CDR1 LGHNA, CDR2 YSLEER. The CDR3 reads CASSHLGRNQPQHF. The CDR3 nucleotides read TGCGCCAGCAGCCATTTGGGACGCAATCAGCCCCAGCATTTT.

The rearrangement joins TRBV7-9 to TRBJ1-1; the D gene is possibly TRBD1 (6 bases). Germline V gives CDR1 SEHNR, CDR2 FQNEAQ (reference sequence). The CDR3 covers 12 residues. V was pared by 4 bases and J by 10 bases, with 13 bases between. The CDR3 DNA reads as TGTGCCAGCAGCTCCACAGGGTACGGAGCTTTCTTT. It codes for CASSSTGYGAFF.

In the case of this clone: The sample has other DNA sequences that encode this CDR3 too. This rearrangement joins TRBV5-1 to TRBJ1-2; tentatively, D is TRBD1 (5 bases). With 4 bases removed from V and 2 bases from J, the gap between germline ends came to 6 bases. The CDR3 is made up of 12 amino acids. Germline V gene lookup returns CDR1 SGHRS and CDR2 YFSETQ. The CDR3 DNA reads as TGCGCCAGCAGCGGGGACAACTATGGCTACACCTTC. It codes for CASSGDNYGYTF.

V usage is TRBV5-4 and J usage is TRBJ2-3, with D possibly called TRBD1 or TRBD2 (5 bases each). The CDR3 is made up of 14 amino acids. Germline V gene lookup returns CDR1 SGHNT and CDR2 YYREEE (reference sequence). Trimming left V 4 bases short and J 0 bases short, with 9 bases between. The CDR3 DNA reads as TGTGCCAGCAGCCGGGACGGGAGCACAGATACGCAGTATTTT. Translating it yields CASSRDGSTDTQYF.